The 22 T cell receptor beta chains listed next were all sequenced from one sample in a study of human T cells and chemical hapten exposure. TCRdb reanalysed the RACE reads using MiXCR and keeps one entry per CDR3 protein. This sample has about 100,000 distinct CDR3 sequences, with approximately 11% found just once. Stated time point: patch test 1, 2 weeks after DPC sensitization. Indicated treatment: therapeutic diphenylcyclopropenone sensitization with weekly scalp DPC. Sequenced material: whole blood, taken in connection with sensitization to the hapten diphenylcyclopropenone (DPC). These receptors were collected from a woman in her forties with alopecia areata. Some clones in this sample may be carry-over from other donors' samples.

This clonotype was found many times. V gene TRBV6-5 combines with J gene TRBJ2-2, with D possibly matching TRBD1 (6 bases). The CDR3 totals 15 residues. CDR1 and CDR2 from the germline V gene are MNHEY and SVGAGI. With 0 bases removed from V and 5 bases from J, the gap between germline ends came to 10 bases. For the CDR3, the DNA is TGTGCCAGCAGTTACTCCCCAGGGGTGACCGGGGAGCTGTTTTTT. It codes for CASSYSPGVTGELFF.

This clonotype was found a few times. The gene calls are TRBV27 and TRBJ1-1, with unresolved D. Germline V lookup: CDR1 MNHEY, CDR2 SMNVEV (reference sequence). Trimming removed 5 bases at V and 0 bases at J, with 7 bases between. The CDR3 is made up of 13 amino acids. DNA for the CDR3: TGTGCCAGCAGTCGGATACTGAACACTGAAGCTTTCTTT. As protein: CASSRILNTEAFF.

The chain couples TRBV29-1 to TRBJ1-3; D is undetermined. Germline V lookup: CDR1 SQVTM, CDR2 ANQGSEA. Trimming shortened V by 7 bases and J by 0 bases, and 10 bases separated the two germline ends. This CDR3 has 13 amino acids. CDR3 coding DNA: TGCAGCGATGGCGTGGACTCTGGAAACACCATATATTTT. Protein: CSDGVDSGNTIYF.

Ten or more counts support this clonotype. The chain couples TRBV3-1 to TRBJ1-5; D might be TRBD1 (5 bases). This CDR3 comprises 13 residues. CDR1 and CDR2 (germline): LGHDT, YNNKEL (reference sequence). The V end was cut by 5 bases, the J end by 4 bases, with 9 bases between. In DNA, the CDR3 is TGTGCCAGCAGCACGGGGGGAAATCAGCCCCAGCATTTT. Its protein is CASSTGGNQPQHF.

With respect to this clonotype: The junction shows a germline mismatch at one end, possibly a read error. The chain couples TRBV15 to TRBJ1-4; D perhaps matches TRBD1 (5 bases). The length of the CDR3 is 16 residues. CDR1 LNHNV and CDR2 YYDKDF come from the germline V gene (reference sequence). In DNA form, the CDR3 reads TGTGTCACCAGCAGAGGAGTGGGGCAGGTCGGAGAAAAACTGTTTTTT. Amino acids: CVTSRGVGQVGEKLFF. The full variable domain, rest sourced from reference TRBV15 and TRBJ1-4, is DAMVIQNPRYQVTQFGKPVTLSCSQTLNHNVMYWYQQKSSQAPKLLFHYYDKDFNNEADTPDNFQSRRPNTSFCFLDIRSPGLGDTAMYLCVTSRGVGQVGEKLFFGSGTQLSVL.

V is TRBV12-3 or TRBV12-4 and J is TRBJ1-2, with a weak D call TRBD1 (5 bases). CDR3 length: 13 amino acids. V was pared by 7 bases and J by 13 bases, with 22 bases between. The CDR3 sequence: CASTLEGRYGSTF. CDR3 nucleotide sequence: TGTGCCAGCACCCTCGAGGGACGATATGGCAGCACCTTC.

This clonotype was seen a few times. J is TRBJ2-2 and V is TRBV6-5; no reliable D call. Deletions cut 6 bases from V and 8 bases from J, with 7 bases between. The CDR3 length is 11 residues. CDR1 MNHEY and CDR2 SVGAGI come from the germline V gene. The CDR3 protein is CASRVEGELFF. The CDR3 nucleotides read TGTGCCAGCAGGGTCGAGGGGGAGCTGTTTTTT.

The rearrangement uses TRBV12-3 or TRBV12-4 and TRBJ2-5; 8 bases agree with TRBD2. J was trimmed by 1 base and V by 3 bases; bases with no gene match: 7. This CDR3 is built from 16 residues. The CDR3 nucleotides are TGTGCCAGCAGTTTGCGACTAGCGTACCCCCAAGAGACCCAGTACTTC. This encodes CASSLRLAYPQETQYF.

This clonotype was detected many times. The J gene is TRBJ2-7, the V gene TRBV2; no clear D gene. Trimming shortened V by 2 bases and J by 0 bases, and 11 bases separated the two germline ends. CDR1 and CDR2 (germline): SNHLY, FYNNEI. This CDR3 is 15 amino acids long. CDR3 amino acids: CASSELGVTSYEQYF. For the CDR3, the DNA is TGTGCCAGCAGTGAACTTGGCGTCACCTCCTACGAGCAGTACTTC.

The chain is built from TRBV4-3 and TRBJ1-1, with D maybe TRBD1 (6 bases). Germline values: CDR1 LGHNA, CDR2 YSLEER. This CDR3 spans 17 amino acids. Trimming shortened V by 0 bases and J by 3 bases, and 17 bases separated the two germline ends. The CDR3 DNA reads as TGCGCCAGCAGCCAAGAATGGCCCCAGGGGCCAGACACTGAAGCTTTCTTT. Its translation: CASSQEWPQGPDTEAFF.

This clonotype was seen only a few times. V and J are TRBV12-3 or TRBV12-4 and TRBJ2-1; 8 nucleotides match TRBD2. This CDR3 contains 16 residues. V lost 5 bases and J lost 8; bases outside the gene matches: 14. The CDR3 sequence is CASSAPGTRDLDEQFF. The DNA of the CDR3 is TGTGCCAGCAGTGCACCCGGGACTAGGGATCTGGATGAGCAGTTCTTC.

A few counts support this clonotype. The V and J genes are TRBV12-3 or TRBV12-4 and TRBJ2-2; possible D gene TRBD2, 5 bases. The CDR3 has 13 residues. Between the trimmed V and J ends, which lost 6 bases and 1 base, there was a span of 6 bases. The CDR3 sequence is CASSRGNTGELFF. CDR3 DNA: TGTGCCAGCAGCCGGGGGAACACCGGGGAGCTGTTTTTT.

This clonotype was detected only a few times. The J gene is TRBJ2-7, the V gene TRBV6-2 or TRBV6-3; D not resolved. The V and J ends lost 6 bases and 3 bases respectively, with 6 bases between them. Germline V gene sequence: CDR1 MNHEY, CDR2 SVGEGT. The CDR3 extends over 11 amino acids. CDR3 protein: CASRIDYEQYF. CDR3 bases: TGTGCCAGCAGAATCGACTACGAGCAGTACTTC.

This sequence joins TRBV12-5 and TRBJ2-3, with D tentatively TRBD2 (5 bases). This CDR3 has 12 amino acids. Germline V gene sequence: CDR1 LGHNT, CDR2 FRNRAP. Trimming left V 8 bases short and J 1 base short, with 7 bases between. CDR3: CASLGGTDTQYF. CDR3 sequence (DNA): TGTGCTAGTCTGGGAGGCACAGATACGCAGTATTTT.

As regards this clonotype: A much larger clone is a single base away; this may be a read error. The V call is TRBV6-6, the J call TRBJ1-5; D unresolved. The CDR3 spans 13 residues. CDR1 MNHNY and CDR2 SVGAGI come from the germline V gene (reference sequence). CDR3 region: CASSYSSNQRQHF. Here the CDR3 DNA reads TGTGCCAGCAGTTACAGTAGCAATCAGCGCCAGCATTTT.

On this clonotype: Just one base apart from a much larger clone, this may be a read error. Here the CDR3 DNA reads TGTACCAGCAGTTACCGAGGACTAGCGACGAACACCGGGGAGCTGTTTTTT. Translated: CTSSYRGLATNTGELFF. The chain uses TRBV6-5 and TRBJ2-2; 9 bases fit TRBD2. This CDR3 region has 17 residues. The germline V gene encodes CDR1 MNHEY and CDR2 SVGAGI.

Many counts were recorded for this clonotype. The V call is TRBV2, the J call TRBJ1-2, with a possible D match to TRBD1 (5 bases). The CDR3 length is 14 residues. Germline CDR1 and CDR2: SNHLY and FYNNEI. The ends were cut back, 3 bases at V and 8 bases at J, with 16 bases in the middle. The CDR3 protein is CASSEGRVTTGYTF. In nucleotides, the CDR3 is TGTGCCAGCAGTGAGGGCAGGGTAACGACCGGCTACACCTTC.

The chain carries TRBV3-1 and TRBJ1-2; D gene ambiguous. V gave up 2 bases and J gave up 2 bases, with 9 bases separating them. CDR3 length: 14 residues. Germline values: CDR1 LGHDT, CDR2 YNNKEL (reference sequence). The CDR3 DNA reads as TGTGCCAGCAGCCAAAATGGAGGCAACTATGGCTACACCTTC. It is translated as CASSQNGGNYGYTF.

A note on this clonotype: It may be a read error: a sequence one base away is much more abundant. The chain is built from TRBV30 and TRBJ1-5, with D unclear. The CDR3 sequence is 14 residues long. Germline lookup yields CDR1 GTSNPN and CDR2 SVGIG (reference sequence). The chain's CDR3 is CAWSAAYRDQPQRF. The CDR3 bases are TGTGCCTGGAGCGCCGCTTACCGGGATCAGCCCCAGCGTTTT.

This clonotype was recorded many times. V usage is TRBV11-2 and J usage is TRBJ2-2; no clear D. V lost 5 bases, J lost 7 bases, and 8 bases lay in between. Per germline, CDR1 SGHAT and CDR2 FQNNGV. This CDR3 region has 12 residues. CDR3 sequence: CASSLGVGELFF. As DNA, the CDR3 is TGTGCCAGCAGCCTGGGCGTCGGGGAGCTGTTTTTT.

The table lists this clonotype with many counts. The chain links TRBV28 to TRBJ2-7; TRBD1 aligns across 7 bases. Germline loops: CDR1 MDHEN, CDR2 SYDVKM. CDR3 length: 15 residues. V lost 5 bases to trimming and J lost 0 bases; unmatched junction nucleotides: 7. The CDR3: CASSPGDRSSYEQYF. The CDR3 coding sequence is TGTGCCAGCAGTCCCGGGGACAGAAGCTCCTACGAGCAGTACTTC.

This clonotype has more than one count but fewer than ten. The V and J genes are TRBV7-6 and TRBJ2-3; TRBD2 matches 7 bases. Germline values: CDR1 SGHVS, CDR2 FNYEAQ. The CDR3 is made up of 15 amino acids. Trimming at V came to 0 bases and at J to 6 bases, leaving 6 bases not matched to a gene. CDR3 protein: CASSLASSGWDTQYF. As DNA, the CDR3 is TGTGCCAGCAGCTTAGCGAGTAGCGGGTGGGATACGCAGTATTTT. Variable domain in full (rest from reference TRBV7-6 and TRBJ2-3): GAGVSQSPRYKVTKRGQDVALRCDPISGHVSLYWYRQALGQGPEFLTYFNYEAQQDKSGLPNDRFSAERPEGSISTLTIQRTEQRDSAMYRCASSLASSGWDTQYFGPGTRLTVL.